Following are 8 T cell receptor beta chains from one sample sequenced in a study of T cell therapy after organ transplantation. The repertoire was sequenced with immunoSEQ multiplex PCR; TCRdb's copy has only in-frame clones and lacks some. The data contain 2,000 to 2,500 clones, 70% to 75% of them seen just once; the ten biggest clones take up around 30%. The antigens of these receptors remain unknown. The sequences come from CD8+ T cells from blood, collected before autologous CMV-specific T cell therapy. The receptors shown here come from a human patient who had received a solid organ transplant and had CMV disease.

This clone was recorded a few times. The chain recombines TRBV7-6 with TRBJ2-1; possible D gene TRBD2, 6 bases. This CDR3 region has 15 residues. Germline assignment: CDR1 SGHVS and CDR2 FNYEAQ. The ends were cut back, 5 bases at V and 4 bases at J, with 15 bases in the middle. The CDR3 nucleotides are TGTGCCAGCAGCGCTACGGGACTCGAGTACAATGAGCAGTTCTTC. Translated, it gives CASSATGLEYNEQFF. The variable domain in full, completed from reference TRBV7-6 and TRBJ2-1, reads GAGVSQSPRYKVTKRGQDVALRCDPISGHVSLYWYRQALGQGPEFLTYFNYEAQQDKSGLPNDRFSAERPEGSISTLTIQRTEQRDSAMYRCASSATGLEYNEQFFGPGTRLTVL.

CDR3 sequence (DNA): TGTGCCAGCAGGGGAGTAGGGGCTAATTCACCCCTCCACTTT. It encodes CASRGVGANSPLHF. V and J are TRBV6-1 and TRBJ1-6, with D maybe TRBD1 (5 bases). There are 14 residues in the CDR3. The germline V and J ends were trimmed by 6 bases and 6 bases, with 12 bases remaining between them. Germline loops: CDR1 MNHNS, CDR2 SASEGT.

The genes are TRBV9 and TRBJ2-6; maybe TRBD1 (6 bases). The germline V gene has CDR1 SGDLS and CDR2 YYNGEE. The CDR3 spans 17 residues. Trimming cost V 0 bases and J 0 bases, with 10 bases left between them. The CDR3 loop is CASSVEDSYSGANVLTF. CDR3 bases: TGTGCCAGCAGCGTAGAGGACAGCTACTCTGGGGCCAACGTCCTGACTTTC.

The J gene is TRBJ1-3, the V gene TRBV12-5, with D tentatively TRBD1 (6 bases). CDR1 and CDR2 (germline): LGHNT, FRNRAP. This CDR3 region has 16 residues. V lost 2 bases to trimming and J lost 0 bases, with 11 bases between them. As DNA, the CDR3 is TGTGCTAGTGGTTTGACCAGGGGTCTCTCTGGAAACACCATATATTTT. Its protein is CASGLTRGLSGNTIYF.

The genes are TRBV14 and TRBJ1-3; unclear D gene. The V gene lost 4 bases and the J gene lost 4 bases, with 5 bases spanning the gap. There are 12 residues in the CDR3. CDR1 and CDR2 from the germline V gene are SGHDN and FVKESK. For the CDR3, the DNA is TGTGCCAGCAGCCCCTTCGGAAACACCATATATTTT. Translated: CASSPFGNTIYF.

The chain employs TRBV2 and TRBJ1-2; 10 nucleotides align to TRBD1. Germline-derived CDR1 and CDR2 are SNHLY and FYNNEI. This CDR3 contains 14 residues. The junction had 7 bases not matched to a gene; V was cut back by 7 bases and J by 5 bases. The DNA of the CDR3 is TGTGCCAGCATCGGGACAGGGGTGGCTTATGGCTACACCTTC. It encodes CASIGTGVAYGYTF. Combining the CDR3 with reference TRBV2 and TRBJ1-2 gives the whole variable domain EPEVTQTPSHQVTQMGQEVILRCVPISNHLYFYWYRQILGQKVEFLVSFYNNEISEKSEIFDDQFSVERPDGSNFTLKIRSTKLEDSAMYFCASIGTGVAYGYTFGSGTRLTVV.

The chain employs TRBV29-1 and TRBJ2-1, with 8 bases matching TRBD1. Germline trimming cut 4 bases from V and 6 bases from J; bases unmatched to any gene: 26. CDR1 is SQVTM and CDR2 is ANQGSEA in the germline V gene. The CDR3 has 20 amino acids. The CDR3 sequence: CSVGRAGGQGNSGTGNEQFF. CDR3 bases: TGCAGCGTTGGCCGGGCAGGGGGCCAGGGTAATAGCGGAACGGGCAATGAGCAGTTCTTC.

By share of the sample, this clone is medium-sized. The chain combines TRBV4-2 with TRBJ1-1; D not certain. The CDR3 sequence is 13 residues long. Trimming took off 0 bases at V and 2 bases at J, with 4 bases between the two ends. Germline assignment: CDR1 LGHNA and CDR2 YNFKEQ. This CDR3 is CASSQDLNTEAFF. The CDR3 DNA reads TGTGCCAGCAGCCAAGATCTAAACACTGAAGCTTTCTTT.